The rows below give T cell receptor beta chains drawn from one sample of a study of cytomegalovirus exposure and HLA in healthy donors. Sequencing was performed with immunoSEQ multiplex PCR; in TCRdb, only in-frame clones are kept and a portion is missing. In all, the sample yields about 58,000 clones. Sequencing was carried out using PBMCs. The receptors were sampled from a woman between 18 and 30 years old in good health and CMV-seronegative. The CDR3 runs from the conserved cysteine through the conserved F or W. The D gene is left open where the match is weak.

D,V,J,DNA,CDR3
TRBD1,TRBV7-9,TRBJ1-1,TGTGCCAGCAGCAGCCGGGACAGGAGACGGGACACTGAAGCTTTCTTT,CASSSRDRRRDTEAFF
NA,TRBV7-2,TRBJ2-5,TGTGCCAGCAGCTTCAATCGGGGTGAAGAGACCCAGTACTTC,CASSFNRGEETQYF
TRBD1,TRBV19,TRBJ2-7,TGTGCCAGTAGTATGGGGGGACAGGGATTCTACGAGCAGTACTTC,CASSMGGQGFYEQYF
NA,TRBV28,TRBJ1-2,TGTGCCAGCAGACAAGGACAAGACTATGGCTACACCTTC,CASRQGQDYGYTF
TRBD1,TRBV7-2,TRBJ1-1,TGTGCCAGCCTATGGAGGGTAGGGACAGAGAACACTGAAGCTTTCTTT,CASLWRVGTENTEAFF
TRBD1,TRBV6-5,TRBJ1-5,TGTGCCAGCAGTTCGACAGGGTGGGCTCAGCCCCAGCATTTT,CASSSTGWAQPQHF
TRBD1,TRBV25-1,TRBJ2-3,TGTGCCAGCAGCAGACAGGGGGCATCGGATACGCAGTATTTT,CASSRQGASDTQYF
TRBD1,TRBV18,TRBJ2-7,TGTGCCAGCTCACCACCGACAGGGGGCTACGAGCAGTACTTC,CASSPPTGGYEQYF
TRBD1,TRBV18,TRBJ2-6,TGTGCCAGCTCACCCGGGACAGTCAACTCTGGGGCCAACGTCCTGACTTTC,CASSPGTVNSGANVLTF
NA,TRBV11-2,TRBJ2-1,TGTGCCAGCAGCATGGGACTGGAAGACAATGAGCAGTTCTTC,CASSMGLEDNEQFF
TRBD2,TRBV5-1,TRBJ2-1,TGCGCCAGCGGAGCTAGCGGGGGGTACAATGAGCAGTTCTTC,CASGASGGYNEQFF
NA,TRBV2,TRBJ1-2,TGTGCCAGCCGGACTAACCGCGGTAATGGCTACACCTTC,CASRTNRGNGYTF
NA,TRBV7-2,TRBJ2-1,TGTGCCAGCAGCCCGGCGGGGTCCCCCTACAATGAGCAGTTCTTC,CASSPAGSPYNEQFF
NA,TRBV12-5,TRBJ1-2,TGTGCTAGTGGTTTGGTACCAGGACTCCAGAATGGCTACACCTTC,CASGLVPGLQNGYTF
TRBD1,TRBV27,TRBJ1-4,TGTGCCAGCAGTTCCCGACAGGGGGGAAAACTGTTTTTT,CASSSRQGGKLFF
NA,TRBV5-4,TRBJ2-3,TGTGCCAGCAGCTTGAGGGGACTCCCCGGAGATACGCAGTATTTT,CASSLRGLPGDTQYF
TRBD2,TRBV7-3,TRBJ2-7,TGTGCCAGCAGCTTAACCTCGGGGGGGTCCGAGCAGTACTTC,CASSLTSGGSEQYF
NA,TRBV4-1,TRBJ2-3,TGCGCCAGCAGCACGGTACCCCAGGGGAGTAGGGATTTT,CASSTVPQGSRDF
NA,TRBV11-2,TRBJ1-2,TGTGCCAGCAGCCCGGAGGGTCCCTGGACTAACTATGGCTACACCTTC,CASSPEGPWTNYGYTF
NA,TRBV6-6,TRBJ2-7,TGTGCCAGCAGTTATTTTGGGACACCCGCCTACGAGCAGTACTTC,CASSYFGTPAYEQYF
TRBD2,TRBV5-1,TRBJ2-1,TGCGCCAGCAGCCCACAGACTAGCGGGGGTAACAATGAGCAGTTCTTC,CASSPQTSGGNNEQFF
NA,TRBV28,TRBJ2-7,TGTGCCAGCAGTTTTGACGGACAGATAGACTACGAGCAGTACTTC,CASSFDGQIDYEQYF
NA,TRBV5-6,TRBJ2-7,TGTGCCAGCAGCTTGTCCAGGGTATCCTACGAGCAGTACTTC,CASSLSRVSYEQYF
TRBD1,TRBV6-1,TRBJ1-1,TGTGCCAGCAGTGCCGGGACAGGGGGCACTGAAGCTTTCTTT,CASSAGTGGTEAFF
NA,TRBV7-9,TRBJ2-7,TGTGCCAGCAGCTTAGCAGGGGGCTCCTACGAGCAGTACTTC,CASSLAGGSYEQYF
NA,TRBV7-6,TRBJ2-7,TGTGCCAGCAGCTTCTTACAGGGGGGGGTGCAGTACTTC,CASSFLQGGVQYF
NA,TRBV11-2,TRBJ1-4,TGTGCCAGCAGCTTATGGCCGTACGAAAAACTGTTTTTT,CASSLWPYEKLFF
TRBD1,TRBV2,TRBJ1-1,TGTGCCAGGGACAGGGCGGGCACTGAAGCTTTCTTT,CARDRAGTEAFF
NA,TRBV29-1,TRBJ2-3,TGCAGCGGTCCCGTACAGGGCACAGATACGCAGTATTTT,CSGPVQGTDTQYF
NA,TRBV6-5,TRBJ2-1,TGTGCCACTGGCAGGGGGGCGGGTGACAATGAGCAGTTCTTC,CATGRGAGDNEQFF
TRBD1,TRBV5-1,TRBJ1-6,TGCGCCAGCAGCTTGGGACAGGGGGATTATAATTCACCCCTCCACTTT,CASSLGQGDYNSPLHF
NA,TRBV19,TRBJ1-5,TGTGCCAGTAGGGAGTCGGGCCGGGGTCCTAATCAGCCCCAGCATTTT,CASRESGRGPNQPQHF
NA,TRBV7-9,TRBJ1-1,TGTGCCAGCAGCCGGAGGGGGGGGACTGAAGCTTTCTTT,CASSRRGGTEAFF
NA,TRBV7-2,TRBJ2-2,TGTGCCAGCAGCCGCGGGCCTCGTAGCGGGGAGCTGTTTTTT,CASSRGPRSGELFF
NA,TRBV5-1,TRBJ2-1,TGCGCCAGCAGCATAGGACAAAACAATGAGCAGTTCTTC,CASSIGQNNEQFF
NA,TRBV9,TRBJ1-5,TGTGCCAGCAGCACCCTGGGGGGGCCCAATCAGCCCCAGCATTTT,CASSTLGGPNQPQHF
NA,TRBV7-9,TRBJ1-6,TGTGCCAGCAGCTTACGTGGGAGGGCAAGTAATTCACCCCTCCACTTT,CASSLRGRASNSPLHF
TRBD1,TRBV10-1,TRBJ1-5,TGCGCCAGCAGCCGGGACAGCCGATATCAGCCCCAGCATTTT,CASSRDSRYQPQHF
NA,TRBV5-6,TRBJ1-2,TGTGCCAGCAGCGAGGGGTACAGGGTAGGATATGGCTACACCTTC,CASSEGYRVGYGYTF
NA,TRBV5-6,TRBJ2-7,TGTGCCAGCGGGACTTTTTGGGGCAGCTACGAGCAGTACTTC,CASGTFWGSYEQYF
NA,TRBV7-2,TRBJ1-2,TGTGCCAGCAGCTTGGGGGGGCTCGATGGCTACACCTTC,CASSLGGLDGYTF